The 20 T cell receptor beta chains below come from one sample, sequenced in a study of T cells in Graves' hyperthyroidism and ophthalmopathy (dated by TCRdb to about 2019). The library came from multiplex PCR. TCRdb lists the instrument as Illumina HiSeq 2000. TCR beta CDR3 regions were amplified from RNA transcripts. A first-round RT-PCR of the TCR CDR3 used the HTBI primer set with the Qiagen OneStep RT-PCR kit. TCRdb applied fastp at Q25 and MiXCR to the public reads, then kept only in-frame beta chains. Under each unique CDR3 protein, matching rows form one entry showing the most common genes and DNA. Counted in this sample were approximately 370,000 distinct CDR3 sequences; 17% of them appeared once. Jointly, the top ten make up about a third of the sample. Sequencing input: blood. The origin of the receptors is a woman aged 30 to 39 with Graves' hyperthyroidism that later progressed to Graves' ophthalmopathy.

This clonotype has ten or more counts. V gene TRBV6-1 combines with J gene TRBJ1-1; 7 bases fit TRBD1. This CDR3 region has 14 residues. In germline, CDR1 is MNHNS, CDR2 SASEGT. Losses at the gene ends were 1 base for V and 5 bases for J; bases not matched to a gene: 4. CDR3 region: CASSEEGAGTEAFF. CDR3 nucleotide sequence: TGTGCCAGCAGTGAAGAGGGGGCGGGTACTGAAGCTTTCTTT.

This clonotype has at least ten counts. V and J are TRBV12-3 or TRBV12-4 and TRBJ2-2, with 15 bases lining up with TRBD2. This CDR3 is built from 16 residues. The V gene end was trimmed by 9 bases and the J gene end by 1 base; junction bases not matched to a gene: 3. In DNA form, the CDR3 reads TGTGCCAGTCCGGGACTAGCGGGGGGGAACACCGGGGAGCTGTTTTTT. The encoded protein is CASPGLAGGNTGELFF.

This chain joins TRBV15 and TRBJ2-2, with D tentatively TRBD1 (6 bases). V was shortened by 3 bases and J by 1 base, with 9 bases between the two germline ends. Germline lookup yields CDR1 LNHNV and CDR2 YYDKDF (reference sequence). The CDR3 is 15 residues long. CDR3 nucleotide sequence: TGTGCCACCAGCAGGGGGACAATGAACACCGGGGAGCTGTTTTTT. This codes for CATSRGTMNTGELFF.

This clonotype appeared many times. The chain is built from TRBV25-1 and TRBJ2-3; tentatively, D is TRBD1 (6 bases). Looked up from germline, CDR1 is MGHDK and CDR2 is SYGVNS. The CDR3 covers 16 residues. V was clipped by 5 bases and J by 1 base, with 16 bases between them. CDR3 sequence reads: CASSPIQGFGTDTQYF. The CDR3 DNA is TGTGCCAGCAGTCCTATACAGGGTTTTGGCACAGATACGCAGTATTTT.

The chain links TRBV30 to TRBJ2-1, with D uncertain. CDR3 size: 13 residues. Deletions cut 7 bases from V and 0 bases from J, with 10 bases between. The germline gives CDR1 GTSNPN, CDR2 SVGIG (reference sequence). The CDR3 spells CAFLVGSYNEQFF. The CDR3 bases are TGTGCCTTCCTCGTGGGCTCCTACAATGAGCAGTTCTTC. Full variable domain (outside the CDR3, taken from reference TRBV30 and TRBJ2-1): SQTIHQWPATLVQPVGSPLSLECTVEGTSNPNLYWYRQAAGRGLQLLFYSVGIGQISSEVPQNLSASRPQDRQFILSSKKLLLSDSGFYLCAFLVGSYNEQFFGPGTRLTVL.

This clonotype was recorded many times. This rearrangement joins TRBV12-3 or TRBV12-4 to TRBJ1-1; 9 bases line up with TRBD1. The CDR3 is made up of 13 amino acids. J gave up 8 bases and V 6 bases, and 7 bases lay outside the gene matches. CDR3 region: CASRYTGGWEAFF. The CDR3 nucleotides read TGTGCCAGCAGATACACAGGGGGCTGGGAAGCTTTCTTT.

This clonotype was observed at least ten times. The chain combines TRBV6-1 with TRBJ1-2; D gene uncertain. Trimming removed 2 bases at V and 4 bases at J, with 8 bases between. The germline CDR1 and CDR2 sequences are MNHNS and SASEGT. The CDR3 has 13 amino acids. The CDR3 nucleotides are TGTGCCAGCAGTGAATCGGGGATCTATGGCTACACCTTC. It is translated as CASSESGIYGYTF.

At least ten counts were recorded for this clonotype. The chain uses TRBV28 and TRBJ2-3; 7 positions match TRBD1. This CDR3 is built from 15 residues. V shed 6 bases, J shed 5 bases, and the junction held 11 bases outside the gene matches. The germline CDR1 and CDR2 sequences are MDHEN and SYDVKM. The CDR3 region is CASRPRGTVRDTQYF. The CDR3 DNA reads as TGTGCCAGCAGGCCTCGTGGGACAGTACGAGATACGCAGTATTTT.

Many counts were recorded for this clonotype. This chain's CDR3 is CASSSKLTTLTSSDEQFF. The CDR3 DNA follows: TGTGCCAGCAGTTCGAAACTCACGACTTTGACCAGTAGTGATGAGCAGTTCTTC. The chain couples TRBV28 to TRBJ2-1, with D uncertain. The CDR3 has 18 residues. V lost 4 bases and J lost 8, with 27 bases in between. Germline CDR1 reads MDHEN; CDR2 reads SYDVKM.

Ten or more counts support this clonotype. The chain recombines TRBV28 with TRBJ2-7; D is perhaps TRBD1 (6 bases). V was pared by 5 bases and J by 2 bases, with 13 bases between. CDR1 is MDHEN and CDR2 is SYDVKM in the germline V gene. The CDR3 covers 14 residues. CDR3 residues: CASSNEDSTYEQYF. Here the CDR3 DNA reads TGTGCCAGCAGTAACGAGGACAGCACCTACGAGCAGTACTTC. Combining the CDR3 with reference TRBV28 and TRBJ2-7 gives the whole variable domain DVKVTQSSRYLVKRTGEKVFLECVQDMDHENMFWYRQDPGLGLRLIYFSYDVKMKEKGDIPEGYSVSREKKERFSLILESASTNQTSMYLCASSNEDSTYEQYFGPGTRLTVT.

The sample holds many counts of this clonotype. As DNA, the CDR3 is TGTGCCAGCAGTTTCCTGGGACTAGCGGGGTACAATGAGCAGTTCTTC. It yields the protein CASSFLGLAGYNEQFF. The V gene is TRBV28, the J gene TRBJ2-1, with TRBD2 matching 13 bases. CDR1 MDHEN and CDR2 SYDVKM come from the germline V gene. The CDR3 has 16 residues. After removal of 3 bases from V and 4 bases from J, the junction contained 3 bases not matched to a gene.

This clonotype was seen many times. In nucleotides, the CDR3 is TGTGCCAGCAGCCCCCCCGGACAGGGACTCTATGGCTACACCTTC. This encodes CASSPPGQGLYGYTF. V is TRBV11-2 and J is TRBJ1-2, with 8 bases identical to TRBD1. V lost 5 bases, J lost 4 bases, and 9 bases stayed unmatched. CDR1 is SGHAT and CDR2 is FQNNGV in the germline V gene. CDR3 length: 15 residues.

This clonotype was picked up a small number of times. J is TRBJ2-1 and V is TRBV20-1; D uncertain. CDR1 and CDR2 (germline): DFQATT, SNEGSKA (reference sequence). The length of the CDR3 is 13 residues. V was cut by 0 bases and J by 8 bases, with 11 bases left in between. The CDR3 DNA follows: TGCAGTGCTAGAGAGACCCTCGTCGATGAGCAGTTCTTC. This gives the protein CSARETLVDEQFF.

In its sample, this clonotype was seen a few times. The rearrangement links TRBV28 to TRBJ2-7; 10 bases line up with TRBD2. Germline CDR1 reads MDHEN; CDR2 reads SYDVKM. With 5 bases clipped from V and 1 base from J, the junction kept 2 bases outside the gene matches. The CDR3 has 14 amino acids. In nucleotides, the CDR3 is TGTGCCAGCAGTACTAGCGGGGATTCCTACGAGCAGTACTTC. Translated, it gives CASSTSGDSYEQYF.

This clonotype has a handful of counts. V gene TRBV19 combines with J gene TRBJ2-1; weak D call: TRBD1 (6 bases). This CDR3 is 15 amino acids long. Germline V gives CDR1 LNHDA, CDR2 SQIVND (reference sequence). Trimming took off 6 bases at V and 9 bases at J, with 21 bases between the two ends. The CDR3 reads CASRWSGGAFGEQFF. The CDR3 bases are TGTGCCAGTAGATGGTCTGGGGGCGCCTTCGGTGAGCAGTTCTTC.

Many counts were recorded for this clonotype. The chain links TRBV10-3 to TRBJ2-1, with D unresolved. The CDR3 covers 12 residues. Trimming removed 3 bases at V and 5 bases at J, with 5 bases between. Germline CDR1 and CDR2: ENHRY and SYGVKD. CDR3 nucleotides: TGTGCCATCAGTGACAACAACAATGAGCAGTTCTTC. This gives the protein CAISDNNNEQFF.

This clonotype has ten or more counts. This chain uses TRBV28 with TRBJ2-5, with no clear D. Germline V gene sequence: CDR1 MDHEN, CDR2 SYDVKM. V gave up 6 bases and J gave up 0 bases, with 5 bases separating them. The CDR3 spans 12 residues. As DNA, the CDR3 is TGTGCCAGCAGGACAAACCAAGAGACCCAGTACTTC. Translating gives CASRTNQETQYF. The full variable domain, its missing parts supplied by reference TRBV28 and TRBJ2-5, is DVKVTQSSRYLVKRTGEKVFLECVQDMDHENMFWYRQDPGLGLRLIYFSYDVKMKEKGDIPEGYSVSREKKERFSLILESASTNQTSMYLCASRTNQETQYFGPGTRLLVL.

This clonotype occurred a few times. The CDR3 bases are TGTGCCAGCAGCGTAGCGCCCGGGATCTCCTACGAGCAGTACTTC. Amino acid sequence: CASSVAPGISYEQYF. The chain couples TRBV9 to TRBJ2-7; weak D call: TRBD2 (5 bases). Trimming shortened V by 0 bases and J by 0 bases, and 10 bases separated the two germline ends. The CDR3 totals 15 residues. The germline V gene encodes CDR1 SGDLS and CDR2 YYNGEE.

In this sample, this clonotype turned up a few times. The chain links TRBV7-9 to TRBJ2-5; TRBD1 matches at 7 bases. The CDR3 spans 15 residues. Losses at the gene ends were 5 bases for V and 2 bases for J; bases not matched to a gene: 8. From germline, CDR1 is SEHNR and CDR2 FQNEAQ (reference sequence). DNA for the CDR3: TGTGCCAGCAGCCGGGGACAGCCAGGTCAAGAGACCCAGTACTTC. It encodes CASSRGQPGQETQYF.

This clonotype was found many times. The chain joins TRBV19 to TRBJ1-2, with 8 bases aligning to TRBD1. J was trimmed by 3 bases and V by 5 bases; bases with no gene match: 8. Germline V gene lookup returns CDR1 LNHDA and CDR2 SQIVND (reference sequence). The CDR3 extends over 15 amino acids. The DNA of the CDR3 is TGTGCCAGTAGTTTCGGAGGACAGGGACACTATGGCTACACCTTC. Protein sequence: CASSFGGQGHYGYTF.